Listed below are T cell receptor beta chains from one sample, sequenced in a study of blood T cell repertoires in COVID-19. The protocol was immunoSEQ multiplex PCR, while the TCRdb copy is restricted to in-frame clones and leaves out a portion. The table includes about 200,000 clones, around 80% detected once. What was sequenced was peripheral blood. The receptors were sampled from a woman older than 75 with acute or convalescent COVID-19. Each CDR3 is given with its conserved first and last residue. Each record gives: V gene, D gene, clone size, J gene, CDR3 DNA, CDR3 protein. A D gene is named only where the DNA matches it firmly. Clone size is not always given. Where it is, it says once, few, many or a class for expanded clones.

V gene: TRBV28; D gene: TRBD1; clone size: once; J gene: TRBJ1-1; CDR3 DNA: TGTGCCAGCAGTTTTTGGACAGGGGGAGACACTGAAGCTTTCTTT; CDR3 protein: CASSFWTGGDTEAFF
V gene: TRBV9; D gene: TRBD2; clone size: -; J gene: TRBJ2-3; CDR3 DNA: TGTGCCAGCAGCGAGGGGAGCCCGGGACTAGCGGGGGGGCAGTATTTT; CDR3 protein: CASSEGSPGLAGGQYF
V gene: TRBV3-1/TRBV3-2; D gene: TRBD2; clone size: -; J gene: TRBJ2-5; CDR3 DNA: TGTGCCAGCAGCCAGCGGGGGGGGAACCAAGAGACCCAGTACTTC; CDR3 protein: CASSQRGGNQETQYF
V gene: TRBV7-8; D gene: -; clone size: -; J gene: TRBJ2-1; CDR3 DNA: TGTGCCAGCAGCTTAGGGGCTTACAATGAGCAGTTCTTC; CDR3 protein: CASSLGAYNEQFF
V gene: TRBV27; D gene: TRBD1; clone size: -; J gene: TRBJ1-5; CDR3 DNA: TGTGCCAGCAGTTTTGGAGGATCGACAGGGGGCAAACAGCCCCAGCATTTT; CDR3 protein: CASSFGGSTGGKQPQHF
V gene: TRBV5-6; D gene: TRBD1; clone size: -; J gene: TRBJ2-3; CDR3 DNA: TGTGCCAGCAGCTTGCGGACAGGGGGGGATACGCAGTATTTT; CDR3 protein: CASSLRTGGDTQYF
V gene: TRBV9; D gene: TRBD2; clone size: -; J gene: TRBJ2-7; CDR3 DNA: TGTGCCAGCAGCCCTCAGGGAAGGGGACTAGCGGATTACGAGCAGTACTTC; CDR3 protein: CASSPQGRGLADYEQYF
V gene: TRBV27; D gene: TRBD1; clone size: -; J gene: TRBJ1-2; CDR3 DNA: TGTGCCAGCAGTGCCGTACAGGGGATCTATGGCTACACCTTC; CDR3 protein: CASSAVQGIYGYTF
V gene: TRBV6-2/TRBV6-3; D gene: TRBD1; clone size: -; J gene: TRBJ1-4; CDR3 DNA: TGTGCCAGCAGTTCCTACCGCGCTTGGACAGGGGCTAATGAAAAACTGTTTTTT; CDR3 protein: CASSSYRAWTGANEKLFF
V gene: TRBV18; D gene: -; clone size: -; J gene: TRBJ1-3; CDR3 DNA: TGTGCCAGCTCTCAGGACTTGGAAGGAGGAAACACCATATATTTT; CDR3 protein: CASSQDLEGGNTIYF
V gene: TRBV3-1/TRBV3-2; D gene: TRBD2; clone size: few; J gene: TRBJ2-5; CDR3 DNA: TGTGCCAGCAGCCAAGCTGGACTAGGGGAGACCCAGTACTTC; CDR3 protein: CASSQAGLGETQYF
V gene: TRBV24-1; D gene: TRBD2; clone size: -; J gene: TRBJ2-1; CDR3 DNA: TGTGCCACCAGTGATTTGGGTGGGAGGGGCGCAGCCCAGTTCTTC; CDR3 protein: CATSDLGGRGAAQFF
V gene: TRBV2; D gene: -; clone size: once; J gene: TRBJ1-1; CDR3 DNA: TGTGCCAGCAGTGAAAGGACAGAGAACACTGAAGCTTTCTTT; CDR3 protein: CASSERTENTEAFF
V gene: TRBV3-1/TRBV3-2; D gene: TRBD2; clone size: -; J gene: TRBJ2-7; CDR3 DNA: TGTGCCAGCAGCCCGGGAGCGGGAGGGCCCTACGAGCAGTACTTC; CDR3 protein: CASSPGAGGPYEQYF
V gene: TRBV6-6; D gene: -; clone size: -; J gene: TRBJ1-1; CDR3 DNA: TGTGCCAGCAGTTACCGGGAACCCAACACTGAAGCTTTCTTT; CDR3 protein: CASSYREPNTEAFF
V gene: TRBV10-3; D gene: TRBD1; clone size: -; J gene: TRBJ1-3; CDR3 DNA: TGTGCCATCAGTGAGCCTGACAGGGAAATATATTTT; CDR3 protein: CAISEPDREIYF
V gene: TRBV2; D gene: -; clone size: -; J gene: TRBJ1-5; CDR3 DNA: TGTGCCAGCAGCAGGGAAAACGGTAATAGCAATCAGCCCCAGCATTTT; CDR3 protein: CASSRENGNSNQPQHF
V gene: TRBV29-1; D gene: TRBD1; clone size: -; J gene: TRBJ1-3; CDR3 DNA: TGCAGCGGGTCGACAGGGGAAAATGGAAACACCATATATTTT; CDR3 protein: CSGSTGENGNTIYF
V gene: TRBV18; D gene: TRBD1; clone size: few; J gene: TRBJ2-7; CDR3 DNA: TGTGCCAGCTCACCACAGCTGACAGGGTCATACGAGCAGTACTTC; CDR3 protein: CASSPQLTGSYEQYF
V gene: TRBV18; D gene: -; clone size: -; J gene: TRBJ1-1; CDR3 DNA: TGTGCCAGCTCACTGGGGACGGGGGTGAACACTGAAGCTTTCTTT; CDR3 protein: CASSLGTGVNTEAFF
V gene: TRBV27; D gene: -; clone size: -; J gene: TRBJ2-7; CDR3 DNA: TGTGCCAGCAGTTTAGTCCAGGGCTACGAGCAGTACTTC; CDR3 protein: CASSLVQGYEQYF
V gene: TRBV6-2/TRBV6-3; D gene: TRBD2; clone size: once; J gene: TRBJ2-5; CDR3 DNA: TGTGCCAGCAGTTACACTAGCGGGGGGGATGAGACCCAGTACTTC; CDR3 protein: CASSYTSGGDETQYF
V gene: TRBV28; D gene: TRBD2; clone size: -; J gene: TRBJ2-1; CDR3 DNA: TGTGCCAGCAGTTTATCTCCTAGCGGGGTTAGGAATGAGCAGTTCTTC; CDR3 protein: CASSLSPSGVRNEQFF
V gene: TRBV5-4; D gene: TRBD2; clone size: few; J gene: TRBJ2-5; CDR3 DNA: TGTGCCAGCAGTCCCCGGACTAGCGGGGGGGAGACCCAGTACTTC; CDR3 protein: CASSPRTSGGETQYF
V gene: TRBV18; D gene: TRBD1; clone size: -; J gene: TRBJ1-5; CDR3 DNA: TGTGCCAGCTCACCCTTGGACAGGGGCTCTGGGCAGCCCCAGCATTTT; CDR3 protein: CASSPLDRGSGQPQHF
V gene: TRBV5-1; D gene: -; clone size: -; J gene: TRBJ1-4; CDR3 DNA: TGCGCCAGCAGCCAGAGTGGTGGCCCGGGAAGGGAAAAACTGTTTTTT; CDR3 protein: CASSQSGGPGREKLFF
V gene: TRBV24-1; D gene: -; clone size: once; J gene: TRBJ1-6; CDR3 DNA: TGTGCCACCACCTCCGGGAATGGGGTCCCCTATAATTCACCCCTCCACTTT; CDR3 protein: CATTSGNGVPYNSPLHF
V gene: TRBV19; D gene: TRBD1; clone size: -; J gene: TRBJ2-2; CDR3 DNA: TGTGCCAGTAGTTTACAGGGGGTGAAGGCCGGGGAGCTGTTTTTT; CDR3 protein: CASSLQGVKAGELFF
V gene: TRBV21-1; D gene: -; clone size: -; J gene: TRBJ2-1; CDR3 DNA: TGTGCCAGCAGCCTCTGCAGCCAGCGACGAAGGTACAATGAGCAGTTCTTC; CDR3 protein: CASSLCSQRRRYNEQFF
V gene: TRBV6-2/TRBV6-3; D gene: TRBD1; clone size: once; J gene: TRBJ2-3; CDR3 DNA: TGTGCCAGCAGTTACTCCGACAGGGTACCAGATACGCAGTATTTT; CDR3 protein: CASSYSDRVPDTQYF